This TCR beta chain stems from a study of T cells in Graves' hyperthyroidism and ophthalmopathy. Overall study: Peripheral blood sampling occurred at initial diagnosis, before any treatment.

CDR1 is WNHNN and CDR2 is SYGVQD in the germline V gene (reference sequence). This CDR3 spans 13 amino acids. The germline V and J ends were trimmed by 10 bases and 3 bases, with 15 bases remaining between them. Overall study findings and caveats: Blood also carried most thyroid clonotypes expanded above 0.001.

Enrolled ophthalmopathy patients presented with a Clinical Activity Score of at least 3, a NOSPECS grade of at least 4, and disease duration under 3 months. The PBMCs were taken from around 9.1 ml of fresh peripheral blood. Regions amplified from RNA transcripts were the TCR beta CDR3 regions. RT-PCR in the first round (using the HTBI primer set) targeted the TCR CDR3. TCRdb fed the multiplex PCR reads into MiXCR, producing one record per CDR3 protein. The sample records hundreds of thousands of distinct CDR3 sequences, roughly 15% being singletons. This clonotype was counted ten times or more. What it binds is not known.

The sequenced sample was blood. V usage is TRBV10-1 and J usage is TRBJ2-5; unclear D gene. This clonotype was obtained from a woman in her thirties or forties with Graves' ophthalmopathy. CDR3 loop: CATGSSRKETQYF. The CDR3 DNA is TGCGCCACCGGATCTAGTCGTAAAGAGACCCAGTACTTC.